Presented here are 22 T cell receptor beta chains from one specimen sequenced in a study of Graves' ophthalmopathy and Graves' hyperthyroidism. The sequenced template was RNA, covering the TCR beta CDR3 region. First-round RT-PCR employed HTBI primers, with a second-round multiplex PCR after it. TCRdb fed the multiplex PCR reads into MiXCR, producing one record per CDR3 protein. This sample has 600,000 to 950,000 distinct CDR3 sequences; roughly two fifths occur once, and the top ten carry 44%. Sequencing was carried out using peripheral blood. These receptor sequences come from an adult man with Graves' ophthalmopathy.

Ten or more counts support this clonotype. This chain links TRBV9 with TRBJ1-6; D remains unclear. Germline V gene lookup returns CDR1 SGDLS and CDR2 YYNGEE. V was pared by 7 bases and J by 7 bases, with 12 bases between. CDR3 size: 13 residues. The CDR3 loop is CASSPDRNSPLHF. CDR3 coding DNA: TGTGCCAGCTCACCCGATCGCAATTCACCCCTCCACTTT.

The table lists this clonotype with many counts. The V call is TRBV2, the J call TRBJ2-7; 7 bases align to TRBD1. The J segment lost 1 base and the V segment lost 5 bases, leaving 14 bases of the junction unmatched. Germline CDR1 reads SNHLY; CDR2 reads FYNNEI. The CDR3 has 17 amino acids. CDR3 nucleotides: TGTGCCAGCAGTCACCCCCAGGAACCGGGACAGTCCTACGAGCAGTACTTC. It codes for CASSHPQEPGQSYEQYF.

The chain carries TRBV7-2 and TRBJ2-6; no clear D gene. V lost 1 base, J lost 2 bases, and 6 bases lay in between. This CDR3 has 15 amino acids. The V gene's germline CDR1 is SGHTA and CDR2 FQGNSA. CDR3 residues: CASSLDFAGANVLTF. The CDR3 nucleotides read TGTGCCAGCAGCTTAGACTTCGCTGGGGCCAACGTCCTGACTTTC. Full variable domain (outside the CDR3, taken from reference TRBV7-2 and TRBJ2-6): GAGVSQSPSNKVTEKGKDVELRCDPISGHTALYWYRQSLGQGLEFLIYFQGNSAPDKSGLPSDRFSAERTGGSVSTLTIQRTQQEDSAVYLCASSLDFAGANVLTFGAGSRLTVL.

The chain uses TRBV29-1 and TRBJ2-7; 9 bases match TRBD1. Trimming at V came to 7 bases and at J to 7 bases, leaving 8 bases not matched to a gene. CDR3 size: 12 residues. CDR1 is SQVTM and CDR2 is ANQGSEA in the germline V gene. Here the CDR3 DNA reads TGCAGCGGGGGGGACAGGGAAAAGGAGCAGTACTTC. Translating it yields CSGGDREKEQYF.

The genes are TRBV19 and TRBJ1-1, with unresolved D. The germline V gene has CDR1 LNHDA and CDR2 SQIVND (reference sequence). The CDR3 covers 15 residues. Between the trimmed V and J ends, which lost 5 bases and 4 bases, there was a span of 17 bases. The CDR3 nucleotides read TGTGCCAGTAGTGTCTCCGGGAGGGAAGGCACTGAAGCTTTCTTT. This encodes CASSVSGREGTEAFF. The complete variable domain, with remaining parts taken from reference TRBV19 and TRBJ1-1, reads DGGITQSPKYLFRKEGQNVTLSCEQNLNHDAMYWYRQDPGQGLRLIYYSQIVNDFQKGDIAEGYSVSREKKESFPLTVTSAQKNPTAFYLCASSVSGREGTEAFFGQGTRLTVV.

The J gene is TRBJ1-2, the V gene TRBV15; 7 bases map to TRBD1. CDR1 LNHNV and CDR2 YYDKDF come from the germline V gene (reference sequence). The V segment lost 6 bases and the J segment 8 bases; nucleotides outside the gene matches: 21. This CDR3 region has 17 residues. The CDR3 DNA reads as TGTGCCACCAGTCCAACTACAGGGGACACCCAATCGTGGGGCTACACCTTC. It yields the protein CATSPTTGDTQSWGYTF.

This clonotype was detected ten times or more. J is TRBJ2-7 and V is TRBV7-2, with TRBD2 matching over 9 bases. The germline V gene has CDR1 SGHTA and CDR2 FQGNSA. Unmatched junction bases numbered 10, after V lost 5 bases and J lost 2 bases. The CDR3 totals 16 residues. The CDR3 sequence is CASSLTVASGTYEQYF. For the CDR3, the DNA is TGTGCCAGCAGCCTGACTGTGGCTAGCGGGACCTACGAGCAGTACTTC.

This rearrangement joins TRBV25-1 to TRBJ2-7; 7 bases match TRBD1. The CDR3 is 15 amino acids. V lost 6 bases and J lost 0; bases outside the gene matches: 8. Germline V gene lookup returns CDR1 MGHDK and CDR2 SYGVNS. The DNA for the CDR3 is TGTGCCAGCAGCCCCCTGGACAGGAGCTCCTACGAGCAGTACTTC. This sequence encodes CASSPLDRSSYEQYF.

The table lists this clonotype with many counts. The chain recombines TRBV24-1 with TRBJ1-5; 7 bases map to TRBD1. The V segment lost 11 bases and the J segment 2 bases; nucleotides outside the gene matches: 8. The V gene's germline CDR1 is KGHDR and CDR2 SFDVKD. This CDR3 region has 14 residues. The CDR3 DNA sequence: TGTGCCAGCAGCCGAACAGGGGGCAATCAGCCCCAGCATTTT. Translating it yields CASSRTGGNQPQHF.

J is TRBJ1-6 and V is TRBV9; tentative D call: TRBD1 (6 bases). With 4 bases removed from V and 6 bases from J, the gap between germline ends came to 17 bases. The CDR3 has 16 residues. Looked up from germline, CDR1 is SGDLS and CDR2 is YYNGEE. CDR3 DNA: TGTGCCAGCAGCCAGAGAGTACAGGGCGGTAATTCACCCCTCCACTTT. The encoded protein is CASSQRVQGGNSPLHF.

This chain links TRBV25-1 with TRBJ1-2, with D possibly matching TRBD1 (5 bases). Trimming stripped 6 bases from V and 4 bases from J, with 21 bases between. This CDR3 region has 16 residues. The germline CDR1 and CDR2 sequences are MGHDK and SYGVNS. The chain's CDR3 is CASSQVKGPTAYGYTF. Here the CDR3 DNA reads TGTGCCAGCAGCCAAGTTAAGGGGCCGACTGCCTATGGCTACACCTTC.

A note on this clonotype: It is likely a read error, because the conserved phenylalanine at the end of the CDR3 is missing. It is unclear where the CDR3 begins or ends on the DNA, so no DNA is shown, and the CDR3 is as TCRdb lists it. This chain uses TRBV9 with TRBJ1-2; TRBD1, the D gene given by the table, was not confirmed from the DNA. Germline V gene data show CDR1 as SGDLS and CDR2 as YYNGEE. Counting both end residues, the CDR3 totals 9 amino acids. CDR3 residues: CASSERGAL.

Concerning this clonotype: This clone may be a read error of a much larger clone one base away. The chain links TRBV5-1 to TRBJ1-3; D remains ambiguous. The CDR3 extends over 13 amino acids. Germline-derived CDR1 and CDR2 are SGHRS and YFSETQ. The CDR3 region has the DNA TGCGCCAGCAGCTCCTTCTCTGGAAAAACCATATATTTT. Its protein product is CASSSFSGKTIYF.

The chain links TRBV29-1 to TRBJ2-7; 7 nucleotides align to TRBD2. The CDR3 loop spans 15 amino acids. The trim removed 2 bases at V and 2 bases at J, leaving 9 bases unmatched. Germline CDR1 reads SQVTM; CDR2 reads ANQGSEA. The chain's CDR3 is CSVEWLGGFTYEQYF. The CDR3 DNA is TGCAGCGTTGAATGGCTGGGAGGGTTTACCTACGAGCAGTACTTC.

V is TRBV7-9 and J is TRBJ2-5; D call uncertain. CDR1 and CDR2 from the germline V gene are SEHNR and FQNEAQ (reference sequence). Trimming took off 5 bases at V and 0 bases at J, with 13 bases between the two ends. This CDR3 region has 15 residues. Here the CDR3 reads CASSPGQAYQETQYF. In DNA, the CDR3 is TGTGCCAGCAGCCCCGGGCAGGCGTACCAAGAGACCCAGTACTTC.

This clonotype was seen at least ten times. The rearrangement joins TRBV7-9 to TRBJ1-2; TRBD1 is a possible D gene (6 bases). This CDR3 contains 15 residues. Trimming stripped 3 bases from V and 4 bases from J, with 15 bases between. Germline assignment: CDR1 SEHNR and CDR2 FQNEAQ (reference sequence). CDR3 coding DNA: TGTGCCAGCAGCTTGGAGGAGACAGGACCCTATGGCTACACCTTC. It yields the protein CASSLEETGPYGYTF. Together with reference TRBV7-9 and TRBJ1-2, the CDR3 gives the full variable domain: DTGVSQNPRHKITKRGQNVTFRCDPISEHNRLYWYRQTLGQGPEFLTYFQNEAQLEKSRLLSDRFSAERPKGSFSTLEIQRTEQGDSAMYLCASSLEETGPYGYTFGSGTRLTVV.

The chain is built from TRBV25-1 and TRBJ2-2; 9 bases agree with TRBD2. Germline CDR1 is MGHDK and CDR2 is SYGVNS. This CDR3 has 16 amino acids. The V gene end was trimmed by 5 bases and the J gene end by 5 bases; junction bases not matched to a gene: 9. Written as DNA, the CDR3 is TGTGCCAGCAGTATTGTTGGGACTAGCATTACCGGGGAGCTGTTTTTT. This codes for CASSIVGTSITGELFF. Together with reference TRBV25-1 and TRBJ2-2, the CDR3 gives the full variable domain: EADIYQTPRYLVIGTGKKITLECSQTMGHDKMYWYQQDPGMELHLIHYSYGVNSTEKGDLSSESTVSRIRTEHFPLTLESARPSHTSQYLCASSIVGTSITGELFFGEGSRLTVL.

The chain carries TRBV29-1 and TRBJ2-5; TRBD1 matches 10 bases. This CDR3 contains 14 residues. J was trimmed by 13 bases and V by 4 bases; bases with no gene match: 15. Germline assignment: CDR1 SQVTM and CDR2 ANQGSEA. The CDR3 loop is CSVADRGHGEKLYF. CDR3 nucleotide sequence: TGCAGCGTTGCCGACAGGGGGCATGGTGAAAAACTGTACTTC.

V gene TRBV7-9 combines with J gene TRBJ2-7; 10 nucleotides agree with TRBD2. Looked up from germline, CDR1 is SEHNR and CDR2 is FQNEAQ (reference sequence). The CDR3 has 15 residues. V lost 0 bases, J lost 7 bases, and 6 bases stayed unmatched. The CDR3 region is CASSLAGLANREQYF. CDR3 sequence (DNA): TGTGCCAGCAGCTTAGCGGGACTAGCGAATCGGGAGCAGTACTTC. Based on the CDR3 plus reference TRBV7-9 and TRBJ2-7, the full variable domain is DTGVSQNPRHKITKRGQNVTFRCDPISEHNRLYWYRQTLGQGPEFLTYFQNEAQLEKSRLLSDRFSAERPKGSFSTLEIQRTEQGDSAMYLCASSLAGLANREQYFGPGTRLTVT.

This clonotype has a handful of counts. V gene TRBV12-3 or TRBV12-4 combines with J gene TRBJ2-5, with 9 bases fitting TRBD1. The ends lost 3 bases at V and 2 bases at J; junction bases unmatched: 4. The CDR3 has 15 amino acids. CDR3 nucleotide sequence: TGTGCCAGCAGTTTCGGGACAGGGATTCAAGAGACCCAGTACTTC. The encoded protein is CASSFGTGIQETQYF.

This clonotype was found once. Just one base apart from a much larger clone, this may be a read error. CDR3 loop: CATSDSPSNQPQHF. The CDR3 coding sequence is TGTGCCACCAGTGATTCTCCAAGCAATCAGCCCCAGCATTTT. The chain employs TRBV24-1 and TRBJ1-5; D unclear. Germline loops: CDR1 KGHDR, CDR2 SFDVKD. There are 14 residues in the CDR3. V was pared by 2 bases and J by 1 base, with 5 bases between.

The rearrangement links TRBV12-3 or TRBV12-4 to TRBJ2-5, with 7 bases aligning to TRBD2. The CDR3 runs to 16 residues. V was pared by 3 bases and J by 2 bases, with 9 bases of the junction left unmatched. This CDR3 reads CASSFVRGVAQETQYF. Here the CDR3 DNA reads TGTGCCAGCAGTTTTGTTCGGGGGGTTGCTCAAGAGACCCAGTACTTC.